The sequence of this T cell receptor beta chain was determined in a study of vaccination and CD4 T cells after COVID-19. The overall study: Two of the convalescents were Hispanic, and convalescents were six males and four females.

Sequencing of DNA taken from cultured CD4+ T cells relied on the Oncomine TCR Beta short-read assay. In this case, cultured CD4+ T cells provided the extracted genomic DNA. One entry per CDR3 protein, called by TCRdb with MiXCR from the PCR reads. The table includes about 21,000 distinct CDR3 sequences, 42% detected once. On this clonotype itself: Its target is unknown.

In germline, CDR1 is MNHNS, CDR2 SASEGT. Trimming pared 6 bases from V and 0 bases from J, leaving 12 bases between. CDR3 length equals 15 residues. Time point given: late sampling 161 to 241 days after vaccination in a few convalescent patients. Treatment in this sample: approximately 11-day PBMC culture with coronavirus spike peptide pools or control peptides (ViraFEST assay). The sample here was CD4+ T cells from blood, cultured in vitro, taken about 7 months after SARS-CoV-2 vaccination. This rearrangement joins TRBV6-1 to TRBJ1-5, with unresolved D. The receptor's source is a human donor who had recovered from COVID-19. DNA of the CDR3: TGTGCCAGCAGCTCTCGGAACCTTAGCAATCAGCCCCAGCATTTT. This gives the protein CASSSRNLSNQPQHF.